The 29 T cell receptor beta chains in this list originate from one sample, sequenced in a study of shared clonotypes between healthy human individuals (dated by TCRdb to the early 2020s). The method behind the library was the immunoSEQ multiplex PCR assay. Held by TCRdb, this immuneACCESS table contains in-frame sequences only and omits some clones. Under half of the omission traces to an unresolved V gene where checked; the cause of the rest is unknown. The sample table records 2 million to 2.5 million clones; about 94% of these occur just once. Around 0.13% of the sample lies in the top ten. Sequencing was carried out using naive CD4+ T cells sorted from blood. Reading the label with the study, this specimen's cell subset or site is: CD45RA+ positively selected. These receptors all come from a man between 18 and 35 years old in good health.

V usage is TRBV30 and J usage is TRBJ1-1; D is uncertain. CDR1 is GTSNPN, CDR2 SVGIG, per germline (reference sequence). Between the trimmed V and J ends, which lost 5 bases and 6 bases, there was a span of 16 bases. The CDR3 sequence is 13 residues long. CDR3 sequence: CAWQNPGPAEAFF. Here the CDR3 DNA reads TGTGCCTGGCAGAATCCAGGACCAGCTGAAGCTTTCTTT. Looking up the rest from reference TRBV30 and TRBJ1-1 gives the full variable domain: SQTIHQWPATLVQPVGSPLSLECTVEGTSNPNLYWYRQAAGRGLQLLFYSVGIGQISSEVPQNLSASRPQDRQFILSSKKLLLSDSGFYLCAWQNPGPAEAFFGQGTRLTVV.

The rearrangement joins TRBV9 to TRBJ2-5; TRBD1 agrees at 9 bases. With 2 bases clipped from V and 2 bases from J, the junction kept 7 bases outside the gene matches. The CDR3 extends over 16 amino acids. CDR1 is SGDLS and CDR2 is YYNGEE in the germline V gene. In DNA, the CDR3 is TGTGCCAGCAGCGTCATGGTTGGACAGGGGCAAGAGACCCAGTACTTC. The encoded protein is CASSVMVGQGQETQYF.

Points on this clone: Other nucleotide sequences from this sample produce the same CDR3. The rearrangement links TRBV18 to TRBJ1-1; D is possibly TRBD1 (6 bases). CDR3 size: 14 residues. V lost 2 bases and J lost 3, with 10 bases in between. CDR1 is KGHSH, CDR2 LQKENI, per germline. This chain's CDR3 is CASSPNRGDTEAFF. In DNA, the CDR3 is TGTGCCAGCTCACCAAATAGGGGGGACACTGAAGCTTTCTTT.

This clone appeared once. V is TRBV4-1 and J is TRBJ2-5; D might be TRBD2 (6 bases). The CDR3 covers 20 residues. CDR1 and CDR2 (germline): MGHRA, YSYEKL. V lost 0 bases and J lost 2, with 25 bases in between. In DNA form, the CDR3 reads TGCGCCAGCAGCCAAGATGGTCTTTCGGGAGAAATGGGGTTGCAAGAGACCCAGTACTTC. Encoded protein: CASSQDGLSGEMGLQETQYF.

The V call is TRBV4-3, the J call TRBJ1-2; tentative D call: TRBD1 (5 bases). Looked up from germline, CDR1 is LGHNA and CDR2 is YSLEER. Trimming pared 0 bases from V and 9 bases from J, leaving 14 bases between. This CDR3 is built from 14 residues. The CDR3 bases are TGCGCCAGCAGCCAAGACCAGGGACGTCGGAGCTACACCTTC. Amino acid sequence: CASSQDQGRRSYTF.

The J gene is TRBJ1-5, the V gene TRBV19; possibly TRBD1 for D (6 bases). The CDR3 contains 16 residues. V lost 0 bases and J lost 5, with 14 bases in between. CDR1 is LNHDA, CDR2 SQIVND, per germline (reference sequence). CDR3 DNA: TGTGCCAGTAGTATAGAACCCGGGACACTTTATCAGCCCCAGCATTTT. It encodes CASSIEPGTLYQPQHF.

The gene calls are TRBV5-1 and TRBJ2-7; D is perhaps TRBD2 (5 bases). The CDR3 length is 14 residues. The V gene's germline CDR1 is SGHRS and CDR2 YFSETQ. V gave up 5 bases and J gave up 3 bases, with 15 bases separating them. CDR3: CASSPAAEGYEQYF. The CDR3 DNA follows: TGCGCCAGCAGTCCCGCCGCCGAGGGCTACGAGCAGTACTTC.

The chain employs TRBV11-2 and TRBJ1-2, with D possibly being TRBD1 (5 bases). Germline V gives CDR1 SGHAT, CDR2 FQNNGV. Deletions cut 5 bases from V and 8 bases from J, with 21 bases between. The CDR3 covers 15 residues. In nucleotides, the CDR3 is TGTGCCAGCAGCCCCTCGGCAGGGAATTATGCGGGCTACACCTTC. This codes for CASSPSAGNYAGYTF.

V gene TRBV5-1 combines with J gene TRBJ1-2; no reliable D call. Germline assignment: CDR1 SGHRS and CDR2 YFSETQ. The V gene lost 1 base and the J gene lost 8 bases, with 9 bases spanning the gap. This CDR3 has 12 amino acids. CDR3 in amino acids: CASSLPGSGYTF. Written as DNA, the CDR3 is TGCGCCAGCAGCTTGCCCGGTTCCGGCTACACCTTC.

This chain joins TRBV27 and TRBJ2-1; D gene ambiguous. The CDR3 is 13 amino acids. The V and J ends lost 6 bases and 5 bases respectively, with 11 bases between them. The germline V gene has CDR1 MNHEY and CDR2 SMNVEV (reference sequence). The CDR3 region is CASRKNSNNEQFF. CDR3 sequence (DNA): TGTGCCAGCAGAAAAAACTCGAACAATGAGCAGTTCTTC.

The V and J genes are TRBV5-1 and TRBJ1-2; 9 nucleotides align to TRBD1. The CDR3 sequence is 14 residues long. Losses at the gene ends were 2 bases for V and 3 bases for J; bases not matched to a gene: 2. Germline assignment: CDR1 SGHRS and CDR2 YFSETQ. The DNA of the CDR3 is TGCGCCAGCAGCTTACAGGGGGCGGACTATGGCTACACCTTC. This sequence encodes CASSLQGADYGYTF. The full variable domain, its missing parts supplied by reference TRBV5-1 and TRBJ1-2, is KAGVTQTPRYLIKTRGQQVTLSCSPISGHRSVSWYQQTPGQGLQFLFEYFSETQRNKGNFPGRFSGRQFSNSRSEMNVSTLELGDSALYLCASSLQGADYGYTFGSGTRLTVV.

The chain combines TRBV11-3 with TRBJ2-7, with D perhaps matching TRBD1 (6 bases). V shed 5 bases and J shed 0 bases, with 20 bases lying between them. This CDR3 contains 17 residues. CDR1 and CDR2 (germline): SGHNT, YENEEA. The CDR3 spells CASSAQPTGTSSYEQYF. The CDR3 DNA sequence: TGTGCCAGCAGCGCACAACCAACAGGGACCAGCTCCTACGAGCAGTACTTC.

The count of this clone is one. The chain uses TRBV4-1 and TRBJ1-5; D is unclear. The CDR3 runs 15 residues. CDR1 MGHRA and CDR2 YSYEKL come from the germline V gene. The germline V and J ends were trimmed by 0 bases and 3 bases, with 9 bases remaining between them. CDR3 protein: CASSQEVQNNQPQHF. The CDR3 bases are TGCGCCAGCAGCCAAGAGGTGCAGAACAATCAGCCCCAGCATTTT.

The chain is built from TRBV7-8 and TRBJ2-2; the match to TRBD2 covers 7 bases. Trimming at V came to 4 bases and at J to 4 bases, leaving 9 bases not matched to a gene. This CDR3 region has 16 residues. CDR1 is SGHVS and CDR2 is FQNEAQ in the germline V gene. The CDR3 DNA reads TGTGCCAGCAGCTCAAGCGGGGTTATGGGCACCGGGGAGCTGTTTTTT. Its protein product is CASSSSGVMGTGELFF.

This chain joins TRBV29-1 and TRBJ2-7; TRBD2 is a possible D gene (6 bases). The germline V gene has CDR1 SQVTM and CDR2 ANQGSEA. The CDR3 is 13 residues long. Trimming stripped 4 bases from V and 1 base from J, with 11 bases between. CDR3 in amino acids: CSVVLGGSYEQYF. DNA for the CDR3: TGCAGCGTTGTCCTGGGGGGATCCTACGAGCAGTACTTC.

The chain recombines TRBV5-4 with TRBJ2-7; a weak D match, TRBD2 (7 bases). Germline CDR1 SGHNT, CDR2 YYREEE (reference sequence). The CDR3 runs to 16 residues. V dropped 0 bases and J dropped 6 bases, with 19 bases sitting between them. Here the CDR3 DNA reads TGTGCCAGCAGCTTGGCGGGCGGGGGCGCGTCGCCCGAGCAGTACTTC. Protein sequence: CASSLAGGGASPEQYF.

As regards this clone: Other DNA sequences within the sample encode an identical CDR3. The chain joins TRBV29-1 to TRBJ1-1, with 9 bases fitting TRBD1. V lost 3 bases to trimming and J lost 5 bases; unmatched junction nucleotides: 4. Looked up from germline, CDR1 is SQVTM and CDR2 is ANQGSEA. This CDR3 has 13 residues. The DNA of the CDR3 is TGCAGCGTTGAGGGACAGGGTCGGACTGAAGCTTTCTTT. It is translated as CSVEGQGRTEAFF.

The CDR3 protein is CAAGQGLEAFF. The CDR3 DNA reads TGTGCCGCCGGGCAGGGGCTTGAAGCTTTCTTT. The gene calls are TRBV6-5 and TRBJ1-1, with D possibly TRBD1 on 6 matching bases. The CDR3 covers 11 residues. Germline V lookup: CDR1 MNHEY, CDR2 SVGAGI. V was shortened by 11 bases and J by 7 bases, with 14 bases between the two germline ends.

The chain recombines TRBV6-5 with TRBJ2-2; 9 bases align to TRBD1. CDR3 length: 15 amino acids. CDR1 MNHEY and CDR2 SVGAGI come from the germline V gene. The ends lost 5 bases at V and 4 bases at J; junction bases unmatched: 5. This chain's CDR3 is CASSRQGVGTGELFF. CDR3 bases: TGTGCCAGCAGTCGACAGGGGGTAGGCACCGGGGAGCTGTTTTTT.

Remarks on this clone: The sample holds other DNA sequences that translate to the same CDR3. The gene calls are TRBV7-2 and TRBJ2-5; TRBD2 agrees at 11 bases. The length of the CDR3 is 16 residues. J was trimmed by 1 base and V by 1 base; bases with no gene match: 2. The V gene's germline CDR1 is SGHTA and CDR2 FQGNSA. For the CDR3, the DNA is TGTGCCAGCAGCTTAGGGCTAGCGGGAGGCCAAGAGACCCAGTACTTC. Translated: CASSLGLAGGQETQYF.

This chain uses TRBV30 with TRBJ2-3; no reliable D call. With 3 bases removed from V and 2 bases from J, the gap between germline ends came to 6 bases. The CDR3 is made up of 12 amino acids. The germline CDR1 and CDR2 sequences are GTSNPN and SVGIG (reference sequence). CDR3 nucleotide sequence: TGTGCCTGGAGCTTTAACACAGATACGCAGTATTTT. It codes for CAWSFNTDTQYF.

Of note for this clone: Other DNA sequences in this specimen translate into the identical CDR3. This sequence joins TRBV7-2 and TRBJ2-3; D is unresolved. The V end was cut by 5 bases, the J end by 0 bases, with 9 bases between. The CDR3 contains 14 residues. CDR1 is SGHTA and CDR2 is FQGNSA in the germline V gene. The CDR3 nucleotides are TGTGCCAGCAGCCTTAGCAGTAGCACAGATACGCAGTATTTT. It specifies CASSLSSSTDTQYF.

This chain uses TRBV10-3 with TRBJ2-3; D is unclear. Germline V gene sequence: CDR1 ENHRY, CDR2 SYGVKD. The CDR3 spans 11 residues. V lost 5 bases to trimming and J lost 4 bases, with 4 bases between them. The CDR3 loop reads CAISTSDTQYF. The CDR3, as DNA: TGTGCCATCAGTACATCAGATACGCAGTATTTT.

With regard to this clone: Other DNA sequences within the sample encode an identical CDR3. The genes are TRBV5-1 and TRBJ2-2; D remains ambiguous. CDR1 and CDR2 from the germline V gene are SGHRS and YFSETQ. Trimming took off 4 bases at V and 5 bases at J, with 9 bases between the two ends. This CDR3 comprises 13 residues. CDR3 coding DNA: TGCGCCAGCAGCCTCCTAGTTACCGGGGAGCTGTTTTTT. Amino acid sequence: CASSLLVTGELFF.

Concerning this clone: Within the sample, other DNA sequences also encode this same CDR3. CDR3: CASSPPGPTEAFF. For the CDR3, the DNA is TGTGCCAGCTCACCACCCGGACCGACTGAAGCTTTCTTT. The chain has TRBV18 and TRBJ1-1; no firm D call. CDR1 and CDR2 from the germline V gene are KGHSH and LQKENI. The V end lost 0 bases, the J end lost 5 bases, and 7 bases lay between the germline ends. This CDR3 is 13 amino acids long.

This rearrangement joins TRBV5-6 to TRBJ2-5; D gene uncertain. Germline assignment: CDR1 SGHDT and CDR2 YYEEEE. The ends were cut back, 1 base at V and 2 bases at J, with 9 bases in the middle. The CDR3 has 14 residues. The CDR3 DNA is TGTGCCAGCAGCTTGCCGCCTAATCAAGAGACCCAGTACTTC. Translated: CASSLPPNQETQYF.

The rearrangement uses TRBV11-2 and TRBJ2-3, with D hard to call. Deletions cut 0 bases from V and 1 base from J, with 11 bases between. The CDR3 spans 16 residues. The germline gives CDR1 SGHAT, CDR2 FQNNGV. In nucleotides, the CDR3 is TGTGCCAGCAGCTTAGATCAGAACTACCGCACAGATACGCAGTATTTT. It encodes CASSLDQNYRTDTQYF.

The chain has TRBV4-1 and TRBJ2-2, with 10 bases identical to TRBD1. The CDR3 loop spans 16 amino acids. Trimming cost V 3 bases and J 5 bases; bases outside gene matches: 6. Germline CDR1 is MGHRA and CDR2 is YSYEKL. Written as DNA, the CDR3 is TGCGCCAGCAGCCATCACCCGGGACAGGGGACCGGGGAGCTGTTTTTT. This sequence encodes CASSHHPGQGTGELFF.

The gene calls are TRBV7-9 and TRBJ2-5, with TRBD1 matching over 9 bases. This CDR3 is 15 amino acids long. With 4 bases clipped from V and 9 bases from J, the junction kept 12 bases outside the gene matches. CDR1 and CDR2 (germline): SEHNR, FQNEAQ (reference sequence). The CDR3 spells CASSYLGQGTGAQYF. Written as DNA, the CDR3 is TGTGCCAGCAGCTACCTGGGACAGGGCACTGGGGCCCAGTACTTC.